These 15 T cell receptor beta chains came from one sample sequenced in a study of tumor and adjacent non-tumor tissue in lung cancer. The library came from three nested PCR rounds adapted from ARM-PCR protocols. Each CDR3 protein gets one entry after TCRdb re-called the multiplex PCR reads with MiXCR. Of more than 45,000 distinct CDR3 sequences listed, around 64% are singletons. This sample's RNA came from whole unsorted tissue. Distant lung tissue was collected more than 3 cm away from the tumor edge. Sequenced material: distant non-tumor lung tissue. The receptors shown here come from a woman between 65 and 79 years old with non-small cell lung cancer.

This clonotype came up a few times. Being one base from a much bigger clone, this may be a read error. This chain links TRBV20-1 with TRBJ2-1; 7 bases line up with TRBD2. Germline CDR1 reads DFQATT; CDR2 reads SNEGSKA (reference sequence). This CDR3 spans 14 amino acids. The CDR3 is CNASSPSGLNEQFF. CDR3 DNA sequence: TGCAATGCTAGTTCCCCTAGCGGTCTCAATGAGCAGTTCTTC.

This clonotype has more than one count but fewer than ten. The chain uses TRBV10-3 and TRBJ2-7, with 14 bases matching TRBD2. From germline, CDR1 is ENHRY and CDR2 SYGVKD. J gave up 5 bases and V 6 bases, and 6 bases lay outside the gene matches. The CDR3 extends over 15 amino acids. The CDR3 region is CAIRGTSGSRHEQYF. The CDR3 nucleotides read TGTGCCATCAGAGGGACTAGCGGGAGTCGCCACGAGCAGTACTTC.

Notes on this clonotype: At one end, the junction sequence differs from germline, possibly due to a read error. The chain links TRBV10-3 to TRBJ1-5; no clear D gene. Germline CDR1 is ENHRY and CDR2 is SYGVKD. This CDR3 has 16 amino acids. The CDR3 loop is CAVSERSADSNRPQHF. In DNA form, the CDR3 reads TGTGCCGTCAGTGAGAGAAGTGCCGATAGCAATCGGCCCCAGCATTTT.

The V call is TRBV29-1, the J call TRBJ2-2, with 7 nucleotides matching TRBD2. V shed 6 bases and J 14 bases; nucleotides not matched to a gene: 27. Germline V lookup: CDR1 SQVTM, CDR2 ANQGSEA. The length of the CDR3 is 17 residues. The CDR3 protein is CSVQGGGSGTNTVELFF. The DNA for the CDR3 is TGCAGCGTCCAAGGTGGGGGGAGCGGGACGAACACCGTGGAACTGTTTTTT.

This clonotype has at least ten counts. The J gene is TRBJ1-6, the V gene TRBV30; tentatively, D is TRBD1 (5 bases). The CDR3 has 13 amino acids. Germline CDR1 reads GTSNPN; CDR2 reads SVGIG (reference sequence). V was shortened by 2 bases and J by 9 bases, with 11 bases between the two germline ends. The CDR3 DNA follows: TGTGCCTGGAGTTTGGCGGGACGTTCACCCCTCCACTTT. It yields the protein CAWSLAGRSPLHF.

About this clonotype itself: With a much larger clone just one base away, this may be a read error. The chain recombines TRBV14 with TRBJ2-1; D gene unclear. The CDR3 contains 14 residues. Germline CDR1 reads SGHDN; CDR2 reads FVKESK. Trimming removed 8 bases from V and 9 bases from J, with 20 bases in between. CDR3 sequence: CASGREVMTGEQFF. As DNA, the CDR3 is TGTGCCAGCGGCCGAGAGGTCATGACGGGTGAGCAGTTCTTC.

Comment on this clonotype: A single base separates this from a much larger clone, so it may be a read error. The CDR3 region is CASSGTRNEQYF. CDR3 bases: TGTGCCAGCAGTGGGACTAGGAACGAGCAGTACTTC. The V gene is TRBV28, the J gene TRBJ2-7; TRBD2 matches 8 bases. The trim removed 5 bases at V and 5 bases at J, leaving 2 bases unmatched. The CDR3 covers 12 residues. Per the germline V gene, CDR1 is MDHEN and CDR2 is SYDVKM.

Details on this clonotype: At one end, the junction sequence differs from germline, possibly due to a read error. The chain recombines TRBV6-5 with TRBJ2-2, with D perhaps TRBD1 or TRBD2 (5 bases each). This CDR3 is 12 amino acids long. Germline loops: CDR1 MNHEY, CDR2 SVGAGI. CDR3 sequence (DNA): TGTGCCAGCACAGGGAAGACCGGGGTGCTGTTTTTT. Translation: CASTGKTGVLFF.

This clonotype was seen only a few times. A single base separates this from a much larger clone, so it may be a read error. V gene TRBV6-1 combines with J gene TRBJ2-1, with TRBD2 matching 7 bases. CDR3 size: 13 residues. Looked up from germline, CDR1 is MNHNS and CDR2 is SASEGT. The CDR3 nucleotides read TGTGCCGTTCTAACGGGAGGATACAGTGAGCAGTTCTTC. Its protein product is CAVLTGGYSEQFF.

As for this clonotype: A read error may explain this, as a much larger clone is one base away. The chain combines TRBV4-1 with TRBJ2-6; TRBD2 is a possible D gene (5 bases). Germline CDR1 and CDR2: MGHRA and YSYEKL. Trimming stripped 4 bases from V and 0 bases from J, with 10 bases between. The CDR3 runs 16 residues. The CDR3 DNA reads as TGCGCCAGCAGCCCAGGACTGCACTCTGGGGCCAACGTCCTGACTTTC. Translating gives CASSPGLHSGANVLTF.

This clonotype came up once. One end of the junction does not line up with germline, which may come from a read error. V gene TRBV5-4 combines with J gene TRBJ2-7; 8 positions match TRBD2. This CDR3 is built from 15 residues. Germline CDR1 and CDR2: SGHNT and YYREEE (reference sequence). The CDR3 loop is CASGGSGLGLYEHYF. The CDR3 region has the DNA TGTGCCAGCGGCGGTTCGGGACTAGGTCTCTACGAGCACTACTTC.

As concerns this clonotype: The CDR3 does not close with the conserved phenylalanine or tryptophan, likely indicating a read error. The chain combines TRBV29-1 with TRBJ1-1, with D tentatively TRBD1 (5 bases). The CDR3 extends over 12 amino acids. From germline, CDR1 is SQVTM and CDR2 ANQGSEA. V shed 8 bases and J shed 4 bases, with 14 bases lying between them. The CDR3 reads CSLRFGGTEAFS. The CDR3 DNA sequence: TGCAGCCTACGATTTGGGGGCACTGAAGCTTTCTCT.

Comment on this clonotype: A single base separates this from a much larger clone, so it may be a read error. V gene TRBV5-1 combines with J gene TRBJ2-2; 9 nucleotides match TRBD2. Germline V gene sequence: CDR1 SGHRS, CDR2 YFSETQ. With V trimmed by 5 bases and J by 4 bases, 12 bases remained unmatched. The CDR3 consists of 17 residues. The CDR3 region is CASRLPGLATTTGELFF. CDR3 nucleotide sequence: TGCGCCAGCAGACTCCCGGGACTAGCCACCACCACCGGGGAGCTGTTTTTT.

About this clonotype: The CDR3 ends on some other residue instead of the conserved phenylalanine or tryptophan, so this is likely a read error. The DNA is left out, because the CDR3 cannot be placed on it with certainty; the CDR3 is given as TCRdb lists it. This chain joins TRBV4-2 and TRBJ2-1; TRBD2, the table's D call, lacks a check against the DNA. Per germline, CDR1 LGHNA and CDR2 YNFKEQ. A total of 17 residues make up the CDR3, ends included. The CDR3 sequence is CASSPEAGLASYNEQFI.

For this clonotype: One end of the junction is discordant with germline, which a read error may explain. The chain carries TRBV12-3 or TRBV12-4 and TRBJ2-1; D is tentatively TRBD1 or TRBD2 (5 bases each). This CDR3 is built from 16 residues. The CDR3 is CASSPRDELEYNEQFF. Here the CDR3 DNA reads TGTGCTAGCAGTCCACGGGACGAACTGGAATACAATGAGCAGTTCTTC.